Below, 26 T cell receptor beta chains from the same sample are listed, as sequenced in a study of T cell responses to AZD1222 COVID-19 vaccine. Clones were sequenced by immunoSEQ multiplex PCR, and TCRdb holds only the in-frame ones, with some missing. The sample has approximately 150,000 clones, 88% seen once. The sample in question was peripheral blood, obtained 28 days after the second dose of the MenACWY control vaccine. Receptors originate from an adult who received the MenACWY meningococcal vaccine as a control.

The J gene is TRBJ1-5, the V gene TRBV6-1; no reliable D call. CDR1 is MNHNS and CDR2 is SASEGT in the germline V gene. The CDR3 consists of 16 residues. Trimming stripped 4 bases from V and 6 bases from J, with 19 bases between. The DNA of the CDR3 is TGTGCCAGCAGTGTAAAAGGGCCGGACGGGTTTCAGCCCCAGCATTTT. Its protein is CASSVKGPDGFQPQHF.

The V gene is TRBV11-2, the J gene TRBJ2-2; D assignment may be TRBD1 or TRBD2 (5 bases each). The V end lost 1 base, the J end lost 1 base, and 16 bases lay between the germline ends. The CDR3 length is 18 residues. Germline CDR1 SGHAT, CDR2 FQNNGV. Here the CDR3 reads CASSLVGVWQGNTGELFF. DNA for the CDR3: TGTGCCAGCAGCTTAGTGGGAGTATGGCAGGGGAACACCGGGGAGCTGTTTTTT.

This clone was counted a single time. The V and J genes are TRBV3-1 (or the pseudogene TRBV3-2) and TRBJ2-7, with D unresolved. Trimming cost V 4 bases and J 5 bases, with 18 bases left between them. The CDR3 runs to 15 residues. Germline V lookup: CDR1 LGHDT, CDR2 YNNKEL (reference sequence). The CDR3 protein is CASSPPGRIRNEQYF. The CDR3 DNA follows: TGTGCCAGCAGCCCTCCAGGCAGGATAAGGAACGAGCAGTACTTC.

This chain uses TRBV11-1 with TRBJ1-5, with D perhaps matching TRBD1 (6 bases). The germline CDR1 and CDR2 sequences are SGHAT and FQDESV (reference sequence). V shed 5 bases and J shed 0 bases, with 14 bases lying between them. This CDR3 comprises 16 residues. CDR3 coding DNA: TGTGCCAGCAGCGTACGAGGGGGAGATAGCAATCAGCCCCAGCATTTT. It yields the protein CASSVRGGDSNQPQHF.

The V gene is TRBV6-5, the J gene TRBJ1-4, with a possible D match to TRBD1 (5 bases). The CDR3 extends over 15 amino acids. V lost 5 bases and J lost 4, with 14 bases in between. In germline, CDR1 is MNHEY, CDR2 SVGAGI. The chain's CDR3 is CASSQPGWNNEKLFF. In DNA form, the CDR3 reads TGTGCCAGCAGTCAGCCAGGGTGGAATAATGAAAAACTGTTTTTT.

The rearrangement joins TRBV28 to TRBJ1-5; D not resolved. CDR3 length equals 12 residues. Between the trimmed V and J ends, which lost 3 bases and 6 bases, there was a span of 6 bases. The germline V gene encodes CDR1 MDHEN and CDR2 SYDVKM. The CDR3, as DNA: TGTGCCAGCAGTTTCACGTCTCAGCCCCAGCATTTT. It codes for CASSFTSQPQHF.

This sequence joins TRBV7-9 and TRBJ1-2; D remains ambiguous. The length of the CDR3 is 14 residues. Germline-derived CDR1 and CDR2 are SEHNR and FQNEAQ (reference sequence). Trimming left V 3 bases short and J 4 bases short, with 12 bases between. In nucleotides, the CDR3 is TGTGCCAGCAGCTTTCAGACTGAGGCCTATGGCTACACCTTC. Its protein is CASSFQTEAYGYTF. Variable domain in full (rest from reference TRBV7-9 and TRBJ1-2): DTGVSQNPRHKITKRGQNVTFRCDPISEHNRLYWYRQTLGQGPEFLTYFQNEAQLEKSRLLSDRFSAERPKGSFSTLEIQRTEQGDSAMYLCASSFQTEAYGYTFGSGTRLTVV.

The chain links TRBV6-2 or TRBV6-3 to TRBJ1-2; 10 positions agree with TRBD1. CDR1 is MNHEY and CDR2 is SVGEGT in the germline V gene. V lost 5 bases and J lost 7; bases outside the gene matches: 4. This CDR3 is 13 amino acids long. DNA of the CDR3: TGTGCCAGCAGTCCCGGGACAGGGGCTGGCTACACCTTC. This gives the protein CASSPGTGAGYTF.

The chain couples TRBV19 to TRBJ2-7; D ambiguous. The CDR3 covers 13 residues. CDR1 is LNHDA and CDR2 is SQIVND in the germline V gene (reference sequence). Trimming left V 5 bases short and J 2 bases short, with 10 bases between. As DNA, the CDR3 is TGTGCCAGTAGTTACGACACCACCTACGAGCAGTACTTC. Translation gives CASSYDTTYEQYF.

The rearrangement links TRBV29-1 to TRBJ2-7; D may match TRBD1 or TRBD2 (6 bases each). V was clipped by 4 bases and J by 0 bases, with 13 bases between them. The CDR3 has 14 residues. Germline CDR1 reads SQVTM; CDR2 reads ANQGSEA. The chain's CDR3 is CSVAMWGASYEQYF. CDR3 DNA sequence: TGCAGCGTTGCTATGTGGGGGGCCTCCTACGAGCAGTACTTC.

The V gene is TRBV2, the J gene TRBJ2-1; no firm D call. The V end was cut by 7 bases, the J end by 3 bases, with 10 bases between. CDR1 SNHLY and CDR2 FYNNEI come from the germline V gene. The CDR3 has 13 amino acids. The CDR3 nucleotides read TGTGCCAGCACTAACGATGGCTACAATGAGCAGTTCTTC. Protein product: CASTNDGYNEQFF.

The rearrangement links TRBV4-2 to TRBJ2-7; weak D call: TRBD1 (5 bases). Germline CDR1 is LGHNA and CDR2 is YNFKEQ. V was trimmed by 0 bases and J by 0 bases, leaving 15 bases between them. CDR3 size: 17 residues. CDR3 DNA sequence: TGTGCCAGCAGCCAAGAAGTAGGGGCAGTTTACTCCTACGAGCAGTACTTC. Translation gives CASSQEVGAVYSYEQYF.

For this clone: The same CDR3 also results from other DNA sequences found in this sample. The V gene is TRBV5-1, the J gene TRBJ1-5, with D uncertain. Per germline, CDR1 SGHRS and CDR2 YFSETQ. Deletions cut 1 base from V and 5 bases from J, with 7 bases between. CDR3 length: 13 residues. The CDR3 DNA follows: TGCGCCAGCAGCTTGACAGCCGATCAGCCCCAGCATTTT. Translation: CASSLTADQPQHF.

The chain links TRBV28 to TRBJ1-1, with D perhaps matching TRBD1 (5 bases). The CDR3 contains 14 residues. V lost 2 bases to trimming and J lost 6 bases, with 13 bases between them. From germline, CDR1 is MDHEN and CDR2 SYDVKM. CDR3 amino acids: CASSLGGFGPEAFF. For the CDR3, the DNA is TGTGCCAGCAGTTTAGGGGGGTTCGGTCCTGAAGCTTTCTTT.

CDR3 sequence reads: CASSPTSGELFF. The CDR3 nucleotides are TGTGCCAGCAGCCCAACTTCCGGGGAGCTGTTTTTT. The gene calls are TRBV7-8 and TRBJ2-2; D not resolved. The CDR3 loop spans 12 amino acids. The germline V gene has CDR1 SGHVS and CDR2 FQNEAQ. V was cut by 5 bases and J by 6 bases, with 7 bases left in between.

The chain employs TRBV9 and TRBJ2-2; 10 bases map to TRBD2. CDR1 is SGDLS and CDR2 is YYNGEE in the germline V gene. The CDR3 is 16 amino acids. The trim removed 4 bases at V and 6 bases at J, leaving 9 bases unmatched. The CDR3, as DNA: TGTGCCAGCAGCCCGGAGAGCGGGGGGGCCGCCGGGGAGCTGTTTTTT. It encodes CASSPESGGAAGELFF.

The chain is built from TRBV4-2 and TRBJ1-2; D is undetermined. CDR3 length: 12 amino acids. V was cut by 3 bases and J by 7 bases, with 9 bases left in between. Germline CDR1 and CDR2: LGHNA and YNFKEQ. The CDR3 bases are TGTGCCAGCAGCCACCCCGTTGGTGGCTACACCTTC. Encoded protein: CASSHPVGGYTF.

This clone has only one observation. V and J are TRBV5-1 and TRBJ1-4, with 7 bases lining up with TRBD1. Germline CDR1 and CDR2: SGHRS and YFSETQ. V dropped 4 bases and J dropped 5; count of bases not matched to a gene: 5. CDR3 size: 14 residues. CDR3 sequence (DNA): TGCGCCAGCAGCCGGGACAGCTACAATGAAAAACTGTTTTTT. Translated: CASSRDSYNEKLFF.

This clone was counted once. The genes are TRBV27 and TRBJ1-6; 7 bases match TRBD1. Looked up from germline, CDR1 is MNHEY and CDR2 is SMNVEV (reference sequence). CDR3 length equals 14 residues. V lost 8 bases to trimming and J lost 3 bases; unmatched junction nucleotides: 4. DNA of the CDR3: TGTGCCAGCGGGGACAGTTACTATAATTCACCCCTCCACTTT. Protein product: CASGDSYYNSPLHF.

The chain recombines TRBV5-6 with TRBJ1-2; D unclear. CDR3 size: 14 residues. Trimming took 2 bases from V and 1 from J, leaving 9 bases between them. Germline values: CDR1 SGHDT, CDR2 YYEEEE. The DNA of the CDR3 is TGTGCCAGCAGCTTTGGCGGAGATAACTATGGCTACACCTTC. Protein sequence: CASSFGGDNYGYTF.

This clone was seen a few times. The chain is built from TRBV11-2 and TRBJ2-5; D unresolved. Between the trimmed V and J ends, which lost 1 base and 1 base, there was a span of 13 bases. CDR1 is SGHAT, CDR2 FQNNGV, per germline. The CDR3 has 16 residues. DNA for the CDR3: TGTGCCAGCAGCTTAGGTGTAGGCCGGAGCCAAGAGACCCAGTACTTC. Amino acids: CASSLGVGRSQETQYF.

The V call is TRBV2, the J call TRBJ1-4, with 8 bases fitting TRBD1. The CDR3 is 12 residues long. The trim removed 6 bases at V and 8 bases at J, leaving 2 bases unmatched. Germline CDR1 SNHLY, CDR2 FYNNEI. DNA of the CDR3: TGTGCCAGCAGACAGGGGGAAGAAAAACTGTTTTTT. As protein: CASRQGEEKLFF.

The sample holds one count of this clone. V and J are TRBV9 and TRBJ2-1; a possible D gene is TRBD2 (5 bases). The germline V gene has CDR1 SGDLS and CDR2 YYNGEE. CDR3 size: 14 residues. Between the trimmed V and J ends, which lost 4 bases and 7 bases, there was a span of 15 bases. DNA of the CDR3: TGTGCCAGCAGCCCTTATTGGACGGGGAATGAGCAGTTCTTC. This gives the protein CASSPYWTGNEQFF.

The gene calls are TRBV27 and TRBJ2-2, with D perhaps TRBD2 (5 bases). CDR3 length equals 14 residues. V gave up 4 bases and J gave up 0 bases, with 6 bases separating them. The germline CDR1 and CDR2 sequences are MNHEY and SMNVEV (reference sequence). CDR3 nucleotide sequence: TGTGCCAGCAGTTGGACTTCGAACACCGGGGAGCTGTTTTTT. It codes for CASSWTSNTGELFF.

The rearrangement links TRBV6-4 to TRBJ2-2; D gene ambiguous. Germline CDR1 is MRHNA and CDR2 is SNTAGT. The CDR3 loop spans 13 amino acids. Trimming cost V 7 bases and J 2 bases, with 8 bases left between them. Here the CDR3 DNA reads TGTGCCAGCACCGTAAATAACACCGGGGAGCTGTTTTTT. Its protein is CASTVNNTGELFF.

CDR3 sequence reads: CANKRTSSDTQYF. Here the CDR3 DNA reads TGTGCCAACAAACGGACTAGCTCAGATACGCAGTATTTT. The chain joins TRBV2 to TRBJ2-3, with 8 bases lining up with TRBD2. The CDR3 covers 13 residues. Germline V gene sequence: CDR1 SNHLY, CDR2 FYNNEI. Trimming cost V 10 bases and J 4 bases; bases outside gene matches: 7.